The 25 T cell receptor beta chains listed next were all sequenced from one sample in a study of T-cell reconstitution after alpha-beta-depleted transplantation in children. Preparing the TCRbeta library involved the use of unique molecular identifiers. TCRdb reprocessed the PCR reads with MiXCR, giving one entry per CDR3 protein. The sample lists 200,000 to 300,000 distinct CDR3 sequences; more than 20% were seen once. The sample consisted of PBMCs, taken before TCRalphabeta/CD19-depleted stem cell transplant. Source of these receptors: a girl aged 2-10 years with Fanconi anemia, due to receive a stem cell transplant.

This clonotype has only a few counts. The gene calls are TRBV5-1 and TRBJ2-2, with D possibly being TRBD2 (6 bases). Between the trimmed V and J ends, which lost 0 bases and 1 base, there was a span of 10 bases. Germline V gives CDR1 SGHRS, CDR2 YFSETQ. The CDR3 is 16 residues long. CDR3 coding DNA: TGCGCCAGCAGCTTGGTAGGAGGGCGGAACACCGGGGAGCTGTTTTTT. It specifies CASSLVGGRNTGELFF.

This clonotype has ten or more counts. The V call is TRBV10-3, the J call TRBJ2-7; 10 nucleotides align to TRBD1. CDR1 ENHRY and CDR2 SYGVKD come from the germline V gene. With 4 bases clipped from V and 4 bases from J, the junction kept 4 bases outside the gene matches. CDR3 size: 14 residues. The CDR3 here is CAISGGTGVYEQYF. The CDR3 DNA sequence: TGTGCCATCAGTGGGGGGACAGGGGTTTACGAGCAGTACTTC.

Here the CDR3 reads CASSQALAGGYEQYF. In DNA form, the CDR3 reads TGTGCCAGCAGCCAAGCCCTAGCGGGGGGCTACGAGCAGTACTTC. The chain is built from TRBV3-1 and TRBJ2-7, with 11 bases lining up with TRBD2. Germline V gene lookup returns CDR1 LGHDT and CDR2 YNNKEL (reference sequence). The ends lost 1 base at V and 3 bases at J; junction bases unmatched: 2. CDR3 length equals 15 residues.

This clonotype was found a few times. The V call is TRBV6-2 or TRBV6-3, the J call TRBJ2-3; 7 positions match TRBD1. Germline loops: CDR1 MNHEY, CDR2 SVGEGT. The trim removed 6 bases at V and 0 bases at J, leaving 9 bases unmatched. The CDR3 totals 16 residues. In DNA form, the CDR3 reads TGTGCCAGCAGAGACCTTCCGGGACAGAGCACAGATACGCAGTATTTT. Translating it yields CASRDLPGQSTDTQYF.

This clonotype came up a few times. The rearrangement uses TRBV28 and TRBJ1-2, with D perhaps TRBD1 (6 bases). The CDR3 covers 13 residues. Germline CDR1 reads MDHEN; CDR2 reads SYDVKM. V was pared by 8 bases and J by 4 bases, with 14 bases between. The chain's CDR3 is CASRRGRGYGYTF. CDR3 DNA: TGTGCCAGCCGTCGGGGGCGCGGCTATGGCTACACCTTC.

This clonotype showed up just a few times. The J gene is TRBJ2-1, the V gene TRBV4-2, with D unclear. The CDR3 covers 15 residues. CDR1 is LGHNA, CDR2 YNFKEQ, per germline. Trimming took off 0 bases at V and 3 bases at J, with 9 bases between the two ends. CDR3 nucleotide sequence: TGTGCCAGCAGCCAAGATAACCTGGTCTACAATGAGCAGTTCTTC. Protein sequence: CASSQDNLVYNEQFF.

This clonotype was seen many times. The chain joins TRBV28 to TRBJ2-3, with D maybe TRBD1 (6 bases). The CDR3 runs to 14 residues. The V gene's germline CDR1 is MDHEN and CDR2 SYDVKM. V was trimmed by 5 bases and J by 0 bases, leaving 9 bases between them. The CDR3 here is CASSPQGSTDTQYF. DNA for the CDR3: TGTGCCAGCAGTCCACAGGGTAGCACAGATACGCAGTATTTT.

This sequence joins TRBV19 and TRBJ2-1; TRBD2 agrees at 7 bases. CDR1 is LNHDA, CDR2 SQIVND, per germline (reference sequence). V was pared by 4 bases and J by 4 bases, with 7 bases of the junction left unmatched. CDR3 length equals 15 residues. The chain's CDR3 is CASSKPASGYNEQFF. The CDR3 nucleotides read TGTGCCAGTAGTAAGCCGGCTAGCGGATACAATGAGCAGTTCTTC.

This clonotype was observed many times. The chain combines TRBV15 with TRBJ1-3; D gene unclear. CDR1 and CDR2 (germline): LNHNV, YYDKDF (reference sequence). This CDR3 is 15 amino acids long. V was trimmed by 5 bases and J by 0 bases, leaving 11 bases between them. DNA of the CDR3: TGTGCCACCAGCCTGGGAGGGAACTCTGGAAACACCATATATTTT. Translated: CATSLGGNSGNTIYF.

This clonotype showed up just a few times. This chain connects TRBV5-1 to TRBJ2-1, with 8 bases identical to TRBD2. The CDR3 totals 15 residues. The junction had 2 bases not matched to a gene; V was cut back by 1 base and J by 2 bases. Germline V gene lookup returns CDR1 SGHRS and CDR2 YFSETQ. CDR3: CASSLISGTYNEQFF. The CDR3 nucleotides read TGCGCCAGCAGCTTGATTAGCGGGACCTACAATGAGCAGTTCTTC.

The table lists this clonotype with a few counts. The chain links TRBV7-2 to TRBJ1-1, with D hard to call. Trimming removed 1 base at V and 4 bases at J, with 10 bases between. The CDR3 length is 14 residues. The germline gives CDR1 SGHTA, CDR2 FQGNSA. In DNA form, the CDR3 reads TGTGCCAGCAGCTTAGACCAGGTTTTCACTGAAGCTTTCTTT. Translation: CASSLDQVFTEAFF.

The V and J genes are TRBV18 and TRBJ2-3; D unclear. CDR3 length equals 11 residues. Between the trimmed V and J ends, which lost 3 bases and 5 bases, there was a span of 3 bases. CDR1 is KGHSH and CDR2 is LQKENI in the germline V gene. For the CDR3, the DNA is TGTGCCAGCTCACCCCGAGATACGCAGTATTTT. Amino acids: CASSPRDTQYF. Using reference TRBV18 and TRBJ2-3 for the parts outside the CDR3, the full variable domain is NAGVMQNPRHLVRRRGQEARLRCSPMKGHSHVYWYRQLPEEGLKFMVYLQKENIIDESGMPKERFSAEFPKEGPSILRIQQVVRGDSAAYFCASSPRDTQYFGPGTRLTVL.

This clonotype has at least ten counts. CDR3 residues: CASSQPGRSSYNEQFF. The CDR3 region has the DNA TGTGCCAGCAGCCAGCCTGGTAGAAGCTCCTACAATGAGCAGTTCTTC. The chain couples TRBV4-2 to TRBJ2-1; D gene uncertain. This CDR3 spans 16 amino acids. CDR1 is LGHNA and CDR2 is YNFKEQ in the germline V gene. V lost 3 bases, J lost 0 bases, and 12 bases lay in between.

The chain links TRBV4-2 to TRBJ1-2; possibly TRBD1 for D (5 bases). V lost 4 bases, J lost 8 bases, and 14 bases lay in between. The germline gives CDR1 LGHNA, CDR2 YNFKEQ. CDR3 length equals 13 residues. In DNA form, the CDR3 reads TGTGCCAGCAGCCTTTTCGGGGGGGAGGGCTACACCTTC. Encoded protein: CASSLFGGEGYTF.

There are a few counts of this clonotype. In nucleotides, the CDR3 is TGCAGTGCTATCCAAGGGGGGAGCACAGATACGCAGTATTTT. It codes for CSAIQGGSTDTQYF. The V gene is TRBV20-1, the J gene TRBJ2-3, with D tentatively TRBD1 or TRBD2 (6 bases each). Germline CDR1 is DFQATT and CDR2 is SNEGSKA (reference sequence). The CDR3 runs to 14 residues. The ends were cut back, 4 bases at V and 0 bases at J, with 11 bases in the middle.

This clonotype has a handful of counts. CDR3 DNA sequence: TGCAGCGTTGTGGTCCACGGGAGGGCTCCCTACGAGCAGTACTTC. This codes for CSVVVHGRAPYEQYF. The gene calls are TRBV29-1 and TRBJ2-7, with 8 nucleotides matching TRBD2. The CDR3 loop spans 15 amino acids. Germline assignment: CDR1 SQVTM and CDR2 ANQGSEA. The V segment lost 4 bases and the J segment 2 bases; nucleotides outside the gene matches: 10.

This clonotype was recorded a few times. V gene TRBV5-1 combines with J gene TRBJ2-5, with a tentative D call TRBD1 (6 bases). Germline V gene lookup returns CDR1 SGHRS and CDR2 YFSETQ. CDR3 length: 14 amino acids. V lost 4 bases and J lost 2, with 12 bases in between. The CDR3 loop reads CASSGTTGQETQYF. As DNA, the CDR3 is TGCGCCAGCAGCGGGACGACAGGTCAAGAGACCCAGTACTTC.

This clonotype was seen repeatedly, ten times or more. V gene TRBV6-5 combines with J gene TRBJ2-1, with 10 nucleotides matching TRBD2. CDR1 is MNHEY and CDR2 is SVGAGI in the germline V gene. The ends lost 5 bases at V and 9 bases at J; junction bases unmatched: 4. This CDR3 is built from 13 residues. This CDR3 is CASSLKREGEQFF. DNA for the CDR3: TGTGCCAGCAGTCTTAAGCGGGAGGGTGAGCAGTTCTTC.

This clonotype appeared many times. CDR3 protein: CSARETSGGQYNEQFF. Here the CDR3 DNA reads TGCAGTGCTAGAGAAACTAGCGGGGGCCAATACAATGAGCAGTTCTTC. The chain carries TRBV20-1 and TRBJ2-1, with 11 bases matching TRBD2. The CDR3 is made up of 16 amino acids. The germline V gene encodes CDR1 DFQATT and CDR2 SNEGSKA (reference sequence). The trim removed 0 bases at V and 4 bases at J, leaving 5 bases unmatched.

This clonotype was seen more than once but under ten times. The chain has TRBV4-2 and TRBJ1-6; unclear D gene. Deletions cut 1 base from V and 6 bases from J, with 7 bases between. Germline CDR1 LGHNA, CDR2 YNFKEQ. This CDR3 comprises 14 residues. The DNA of the CDR3 is TGTGCCAGCAGCCAAGTGCAGGTTAATTCACCCCTCCACTTT. Its protein product is CASSQVQVNSPLHF.

The CDR3 is CASSFRQSTYNEQFF. As DNA, the CDR3 is TGTGCCAGCAGTTTTCGGCAGTCCACCTACAATGAGCAGTTCTTC. The chain couples TRBV27 to TRBJ2-1; no reliable D call. This CDR3 has 15 amino acids. The V end lost 3 bases, the J end lost 2 bases, and 11 bases lay between the germline ends. Germline loops: CDR1 MNHEY, CDR2 SMNVEV (reference sequence).

This clonotype was seen many times. The genes are TRBV5-1 and TRBJ2-1; TRBD2 agrees at 10 bases. Losses at the gene ends were 1 base for V and 8 bases for J; bases not matched to a gene: 6. Looked up from germline, CDR1 is SGHRS and CDR2 is YFSETQ. This CDR3 is built from 15 residues. The CDR3: CASSLRAGGPDEQFF. The CDR3 nucleotides read TGCGCCAGCAGCTTGAGAGCGGGGGGGCCGGATGAGCAGTTCTTC.

This clonotype was detected a few times. The V gene is TRBV5-1, the J gene TRBJ2-3; tentative D call: TRBD1 (5 bases). Per germline, CDR1 SGHRS and CDR2 YFSETQ. The CDR3 covers 16 residues. V was clipped by 0 bases and J by 2 bases, with 13 bases between them. CDR3 loop: CASSLVATGTTDTQYF. The CDR3 DNA sequence: TGCGCCAGCAGCTTGGTTGCTACAGGTACCACAGATACGCAGTATTTT.

This clonotype has just a few counts. The J gene is TRBJ2-1, the V gene TRBV28, with TRBD1 as a possible D gene (5 bases). CDR3 size: 12 residues. The germline CDR1 and CDR2 sequences are MDHEN and SYDVKM. The V and J ends lost 6 bases and 12 bases respectively, with 15 bases between them. The CDR3 is CASRSTGSGQFF. In DNA form, the CDR3 reads TGTGCCAGCAGGAGCACAGGTTCAGGGCAGTTCTTC.

This clonotype showed up just a few times. This rearrangement joins TRBV7-6 to TRBJ2-1; TRBD1 matches 9 bases. V gave up 2 bases and J gave up 2 bases; unmatched junction bases: 7. The germline V gene has CDR1 SGHVS and CDR2 FNYEAQ. The CDR3 totals 17 residues. The CDR3, as DNA: TGTGCCAGCAGCTTAAGGGGACAGGGCAACACCTACAATGAGCAGTTCTTC. Its translation: CASSLRGQGNTYNEQFF.